This T cell receptor (beta chain) was captured by sequencing in a study of blood T cells in healthy people across ages. The second PCR ran roughly 6 to 11 cycles with a sample-barcoded 5' primer and J-beta primers. Each cDNA molecule carried a tag from a template-switch adaptor that contained 12 random nucleotides. MiXCR, run by TCRdb on the 5' RACE reads, gives a single entry per CDR3 protein. The table records fewer than 950,000 distinct CDR3 sequences, about 34% of them present only once. Deletions cut 5 bases from V and 0 bases from J, with 16 bases between. Germline CDR1 and CDR2: SGHRS and YFSETQ. The CDR3 consists of 16 residues.

The receptor was derived from a man between 18 and 35 years old in good health. The specimen sequenced was blood. The chain is built from TRBV5-1 and TRBJ2-3; no reliable D call. Here the CDR3 reads CASRAPPGTSTDTQYF. Written as DNA, the CDR3 is TGCGCCAGCAGGGCCCCCCCGGGTACTAGCACAGATACGCAGTATTTT.